What follows describes a single T cell receptor beta chain. The data are from a study of response to subunit inactivated influenza vaccine. TCRdb itself ran the RT-PCR reads through MiXCR, one entry per CDR3 protein. The data show about 540,000 distinct CDR3 sequences, with less than 25% seen just once and approximately 3% held by the top ten. Germline values: CDR1 SGHVS, CDR2 FNYEAQ. V was shortened by 3 bases and J by 5 bases, with 14 bases between the two germline ends. The CDR3 extends over 14 amino acids. The data also belong to a second study, concerning T cells expressing NK-cell markers. That work contributes: The authors made TCR beta cDNA libraries by 5'RACE template switching. This switching added a universal primer site and UMIs. HCMV specificity of the expanded NKG2C+ T cell clones was not established.

The sequence derives from a man in his fifties or sixties who received an inactivated influenza vaccine. Sequenced material: CD4+ T cells sorted from PBMCs, taken less than 13 days after vaccination. This chain links TRBV7-6 with TRBJ2-7, with D perhaps given as TRBD1 or TRBD2 (5 bases each). CDR3 nucleotide sequence: TGTGCCAGCAGCTTCGGGACCCCCCGGGACGAGCAGTACTTC. Protein: CASSFGTPRDEQYF.